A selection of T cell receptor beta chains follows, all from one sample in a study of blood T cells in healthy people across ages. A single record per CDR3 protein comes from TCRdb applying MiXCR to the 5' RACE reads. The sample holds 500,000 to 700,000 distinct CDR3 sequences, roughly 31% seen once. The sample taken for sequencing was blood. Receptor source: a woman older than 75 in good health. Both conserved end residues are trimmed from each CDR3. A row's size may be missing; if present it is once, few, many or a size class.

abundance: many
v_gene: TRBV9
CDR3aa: ASSVQGDSYNEQF

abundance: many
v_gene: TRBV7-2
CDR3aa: ASSRDSSSGNTIY

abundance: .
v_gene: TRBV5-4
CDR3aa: VSSLPDRGGGYT

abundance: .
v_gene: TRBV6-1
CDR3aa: ASSESAGVVYEQY

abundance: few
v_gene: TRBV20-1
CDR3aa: SAFTGADTEAF

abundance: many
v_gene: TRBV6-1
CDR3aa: ASSGSALGFGQPQH

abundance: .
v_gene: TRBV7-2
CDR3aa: ASSSEAGFYEQY

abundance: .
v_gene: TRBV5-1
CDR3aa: ASSLEGTGLYEQY

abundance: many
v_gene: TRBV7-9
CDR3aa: ASSLASGSRNQPQH

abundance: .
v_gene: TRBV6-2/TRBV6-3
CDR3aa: ASSYSSWRNQPQH

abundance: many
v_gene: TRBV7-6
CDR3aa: ASSLGEGTGAFSYEQY

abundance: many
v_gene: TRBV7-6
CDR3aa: ASSLGGLPEAF

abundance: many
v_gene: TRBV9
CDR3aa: ASSVGQTNQPQH

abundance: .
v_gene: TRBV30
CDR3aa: AWRGGSTEAF

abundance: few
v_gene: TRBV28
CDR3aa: ASSPPGRNTEAF

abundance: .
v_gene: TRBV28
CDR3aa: ASSLSGETYEQY

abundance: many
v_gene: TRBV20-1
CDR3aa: SAVGVPPFTDTQY

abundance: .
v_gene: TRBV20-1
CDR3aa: SARDPGNTTGELF

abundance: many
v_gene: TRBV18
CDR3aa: ASSPVRGATDTQY

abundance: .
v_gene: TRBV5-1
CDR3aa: ASSPNPIAGGRNEQF

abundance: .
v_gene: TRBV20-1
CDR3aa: SARDSTGKDGYT

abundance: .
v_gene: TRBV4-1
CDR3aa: ASSQGYRGDTQY